This record looks at one T cell receptor beta chain sequence and its context. Trimming cost V 0 bases and J 7 bases, with 18 bases left between them. This CDR3 is built from 17 residues. Germline assignment: CDR1 MGHRA and CDR2 YSYEKL. The data stem from a study of blood T cell repertoires in COVID-19. The wider study: Collection of acute and convalescent COVID-19 samples took place in the United States, Italy and Spain.

In the source study's methods: The assay estimated nucleated cells by amplifying reference gene primers. Sequencing was performed with immunoSEQ multiplex PCR; in TCRdb, only in-frame clones are kept and a portion is missing. The DNA gave D and trimming, while V, J and clone size come from that table. This table has 150,000 to 190,000 clones, approximately 90% appearing once. The receptor comes from a woman aged 40 to 50 with acute or convalescent COVID-19. Sequencing was performed on peripheral blood. The chain links TRBV4-1 to TRBJ2-2; D perhaps matches TRBD1 (7 bases). The CDR3 region is CASSQELNPGGYGELFF. For the CDR3, the DNA is TGCGCCAGCAGCCAAGAGCTGAACCCAGGGGGGTACGGGGAGCTGTTTTTT.